A single sample is the source of the 21 T cell receptor beta chains below, sequenced in a study of cytomegalovirus exposure and HLA in healthy donors. Vbeta (60) and Jbeta (13) primers were used in the PCR. Sequencing was performed with immunoSEQ multiplex PCR; in TCRdb, only in-frame clones are kept and a portion is missing. This table holds approximately 200,000 clones, 84% found once. Material for sequencing was PBMCs. These TCRs come from a boy aged 10-17 years in good health and CMV-seronegative.

The rearrangement joins TRBV21-1 to TRBJ2-5; the table assigns TRBD2, which was not confirmed against the DNA. TRBV21-1 counts as a pseudogene. The length of the CDR3 is 14 residues. The CDR3 bases are TGTGCCAGCGGTCCCCCTTTGCGCCAAGAGACCCAGTACTTC. This translates into CASGPPLRQETQYF.

The rearrangement links TRBV29-1 to TRBJ2-3; D gene ambiguous. CDR3 length equals 16 residues. Germline CDR1 is SQVTM and CDR2 is ANQGSEA. Trimming took off 7 bases at V and 7 bases at J, with 27 bases between the two ends. This CDR3 is CSAGTGPVGPRNTQYF. CDR3 coding DNA: TGCAGCGCCGGAACTGGCCCGGTGGGCCCCCGGAATACGCAGTATTTT.

The chain couples TRBV7-8 to TRBJ1-3; a weak D match, TRBD1 (6 bases). Germline assignment: CDR1 SGHVS and CDR2 FQNEAQ. CDR3 length: 14 residues. Trimming removed 5 bases at V and 0 bases at J, with 8 bases between. CDR3 bases: TGTGCCAGCAGCCAGACAGGCTCTGGAAACACCATATATTTT. Translation: CASSQTGSGNTIYF. Combining the CDR3 with reference TRBV7-8 and TRBJ1-3 gives the whole variable domain GAGVSQSPRYKVAKRGQDVALRCDPISGHVSLFWYQQALGQGPEFLTYFQNEAQLDKSGLPSDRFFAERPEGSVSTLKIQRTQQEDSAVYLCASSQTGSGNTIYFGEGSWLTVV.

The rearrangement links TRBV10-1 to TRBJ1-2, with a tentative D call TRBD1 (5 bases). There are 16 residues in the CDR3. Germline-derived CDR1 and CDR2 are WNHNN and SYGVQD (reference sequence). V was clipped by 0 bases and J by 8 bases, with 19 bases between them. As DNA, the CDR3 is TGCGCCAGCAGTGAGTCAGGGGCAGGGCAAAACTGGGGCTACACCTTC. Residues: CASSESGAGQNWGYTF.

The chain joins TRBV7-2 to TRBJ2-3, with a tentative D call TRBD2 (5 bases). The germline V gene has CDR1 SGHTA and CDR2 FQGNSA. CDR3 length: 15 residues. Trimming left V 3 bases short and J 0 bases short, with 10 bases between. The CDR3 reads CASSLDSTSTDTQYF. CDR3 bases: TGTGCCAGCAGCTTGGACTCCACTAGCACAGATACGCAGTATTTT.

The CDR3 region is CASSKPRSRETQYF. The CDR3 coding sequence is TGTGCCAGCAGTAAGCCTAGGAGTAGGGAGACCCAGTACTTC. The genes are TRBV6-6 and TRBJ2-5; D is undetermined. Trimming removed 5 bases at V and 5 bases at J, with 15 bases between. The CDR3 length is 14 residues. Germline CDR1 is MNHNY and CDR2 is SVGAGI (reference sequence).

CDR3 in DNA: TGTGCCTGGACTGTCGGGGGATGGGCTGAAGCTTTCTTT. Amino acids: CAWTVGGWAEAFF. This chain uses TRBV30 with TRBJ1-1; D is possibly TRBD1 (5 bases). The ends were cut back, 4 bases at V and 6 bases at J, with 15 bases in the middle. The CDR3 is 13 residues long. Per germline, CDR1 GTSNPN and CDR2 SVGIG (reference sequence).

The chain couples TRBV30 to TRBJ2-1; D remains ambiguous. CDR1 is GTSNPN and CDR2 is SVGIG in the germline V gene (reference sequence). This CDR3 contains 10 residues. V lost 5 bases and J 10 bases, leaving 9 bases between the germline ends. The CDR3 here is CAWGLREQFF. The CDR3 DNA follows: TGTGCCTGGGGGCTCCGGGAGCAGTTCTTC.

The J gene is TRBJ2-3, the V gene TRBV7-2, with 11 bases lining up with TRBD2. V shed 3 bases, J shed 3 bases, and the junction held 5 bases outside the gene matches. The germline V gene has CDR1 SGHTA and CDR2 FQGNSA. The CDR3 has 16 residues. The CDR3 DNA sequence: TGTGCCAGCAGCTTTCGTAGCGGGGGGGCAACAGATACGCAGTATTTT. As protein: CASSFRSGGATDTQYF.

The V and J genes are TRBV28 and TRBJ1-1, with D unresolved. V lost 5 bases, J lost 0 bases, and 19 bases lay in between. CDR1 and CDR2 from the germline V gene are MDHEN and SYDVKM. The CDR3 consists of 17 residues. CDR3 sequence reads: CASSPTLPGRMNTEAFF. The CDR3 DNA sequence: TGTGCCAGCAGTCCGACCCTCCCCGGGAGGATGAACACTGAAGCTTTCTTT.

This clone came up a few times. The rearrangement joins TRBV10-3 to TRBJ1-1; the match to TRBD1 covers 7 bases. Germline-derived CDR1 and CDR2 are ENHRY and SYGVKD. CDR3 size: 13 residues. The ends lost 8 bases at V and 3 bases at J; junction bases unmatched: 6. CDR3 bases: TGTGCCATCGGGGGACAGCCTCACACTGAAGCTTTCTTT. Translation: CAIGGQPHTEAFF.

The chain links TRBV7-2 to TRBJ1-6, with 9 bases that match TRBD1. The CDR3 covers 15 residues. The V gene end was trimmed by 4 bases and the J gene end by 7 bases; junction bases not matched to a gene: 5. From germline, CDR1 is SGHTA and CDR2 FQGNSA. DNA for the CDR3: TGTGCCAGCAGCTCCGCCGGGACAGGGAATTCACCCCTCCACTTT. As protein: CASSSAGTGNSPLHF.

This clone was picked up a small number of times. This chain connects TRBV9 to TRBJ2-7; 11 bases agree with TRBD1. This CDR3 comprises 14 residues. V dropped 6 bases and J dropped 6; count of bases not matched to a gene: 8. Germline CDR1 reads SGDLS; CDR2 reads YYNGEE. In DNA form, the CDR3 reads TGTGCCAGCAACCTAGGGACAGGGGGTTTCGAGCAGTACTTC. Its protein product is CASNLGTGGFEQYF.

This clone was observed a single time. The chain uses TRBV6-6 and TRBJ1-4, with 8 bases fitting TRBD1. There are 15 residues in the CDR3. Per the germline V gene, CDR1 is MNHNY and CDR2 is SVGAGI (reference sequence). The V gene end was trimmed by 5 bases and the J gene end by 0 bases; junction bases not matched to a gene: 2. The CDR3 here is CASSTDRATNEKLFF. CDR3 bases: TGTGCCAGCAGTACGGACAGGGCAACTAATGAAAAACTGTTTTTT.

The chain recombines TRBV19 with TRBJ2-3, with 8 bases that match TRBD2. Germline lookup yields CDR1 LNHDA and CDR2 SQIVND (reference sequence). V was pared by 2 bases and J by 2 bases, with 6 bases of the junction left unmatched. This CDR3 contains 16 residues. The CDR3 DNA reads TGTGCCAGTAGTATAATCGGTAGCGGGGTCACAGATACGCAGTATTTT. It yields the protein CASSIIGSGVTDTQYF.

V and J are TRBV28 and TRBJ1-5; D unclear. The V and J ends lost 7 bases and 4 bases respectively, with 8 bases between them. The CDR3 runs to 12 residues. Germline lookup yields CDR1 MDHEN and CDR2 SYDVKM. The CDR3 nucleotides read TGTGCCAGCACCAGTTTTAATCAGCCCCAGCATTTT. Translation gives CASTSFNQPQHF.

V is TRBV5-1 and J is TRBJ1-4, with unresolved D. Trimming left V 4 bases short and J 0 bases short, with 13 bases between. Germline values: CDR1 SGHRS, CDR2 YFSETQ. The CDR3 loop spans 16 amino acids. CDR3 sequence: CASSPLIGATNEKLFF. In DNA, the CDR3 is TGCGCCAGCAGCCCTCTGATCGGTGCAACTAATGAAAAACTGTTTTTT. Filled out from reference TRBV5-1 and TRBJ1-4, the complete variable domain reads KAGVTQTPRYLIKTRGQQVTLSCSPISGHRSVSWYQQTPGQGLQFLFEYFSETQRNKGNFPGRFSGRQFSNSRSEMNVSTLELGDSALYLCASSPLIGATNEKLFFGSGTQLSVL.

V usage is TRBV7-2 and J usage is TRBJ1-2; 9 bases are shared with TRBD1. The V gene's germline CDR1 is SGHTA and CDR2 FQGNSA. The CDR3 is 13 amino acids. The trim removed 5 bases at V and 4 bases at J, leaving 2 bases unmatched. CDR3 sequence reads: CASSPTGGYGYTF. The CDR3 nucleotides are TGTGCCAGCAGCCCGACAGGGGGCTATGGCTACACCTTC.

The chain is built from TRBV5-4 and TRBJ1-1; TRBD1 is a possible D gene (5 bases). The germline V gene encodes CDR1 SGHNT and CDR2 YYREEE (reference sequence). The V gene lost 2 bases and the J gene lost 2 bases, with 10 bases spanning the gap. This CDR3 comprises 14 residues. This CDR3 is CASSLKGINTEAFF. The CDR3 nucleotides are TGTGCCAGCAGCTTAAAGGGGATCAACACTGAAGCTTTCTTT.

The chain recombines TRBV7-6 with TRBJ1-1, with 11 bases fitting TRBD1. The V gene's germline CDR1 is SGHVS and CDR2 FNYEAQ. With V trimmed by 1 base and J by 0 bases, 4 bases remained unmatched. This CDR3 comprises 17 residues. CDR3 loop: CASSLGTGGGVNTEAFF. DNA of the CDR3: TGTGCCAGCAGCTTAGGGACAGGGGGCGGAGTGAACACTGAAGCTTTCTTT. The complete variable domain, with remaining parts taken from reference TRBV7-6 and TRBJ1-1, reads GAGVSQSPRYKVTKRGQDVALRCDPISGHVSLYWYRQALGQGPEFLTYFNYEAQQDKSGLPNDRFSAERPEGSISTLTIQRTEQRDSAMYRCASSLGTGGGVNTEAFFGQGTRLTVV.

V is TRBV2 and J is TRBJ1-1, with 7 bases aligning to TRBD1. The CDR3 length is 13 residues. V dropped 4 bases and J dropped 6; count of bases not matched to a gene: 5. Germline lookup yields CDR1 SNHLY and CDR2 FYNNEI. CDR3 in amino acids: CASSVEGAAEAFF. CDR3 coding DNA: TGTGCCAGCAGTGTAGAGGGGGCTGCTGAAGCTTTCTTT.